This is a list of T cell receptor beta chains from one sample in a study of shared clonotypes between healthy human individuals. Only in-frame clones appear in the TCRdb table, and some are missing; sequencing was by immunoSEQ multiplex PCR. The profile shows about 1,800,000 clones, approximately 94% of them singletons. The sample comprised naive CD8+ T cells sorted from blood. The receptors stem from a man aged 18 to 30 in good health. Each CDR3 is given with its conserved first and last residue. The D gene is left open where the match is weak. Clone size, where shown, is once, few, many, or a class for clones that have expanded.

clone_size,j_call,v_call,d_call,cdr3_aa,cdr3_nt
.,TRBJ2-1,TRBV10-2,TRBD2,CASSPGTSGGARNEQFF,TGCGCCAGCAGTCCTGGGACTAGCGGGGGGGCACGCAATGAGCAGTTCTTC
.,TRBJ2-2,TRBV9,.,CASSGITGELFF,TGTGCCAGCAGCGGTATAACCGGGGAGCTGTTTTTT
.,TRBJ1-1,TRBV9,.,CASSRLRETEAFF,TGTGCCAGCAGCCGTCTTAGGGAGACTGAAGCTTTCTTT
.,TRBJ1-6,TRBV6-5,.,CASHTYNSPLHF,TGTGCCAGCCATACGTATAATTCACCCCTCCACTTT
.,TRBJ2-5,TRBV10-2,.,CASSGLLDREGETQYF,TGCGCCAGCAGTGGTCTGTTGGACAGGGAGGGCGAGACCCAGTACTTC
.,TRBJ2-7,TRBV4-2,TRBD1,CASSQEGQGAYGQYF,TGTGCCAGCAGCCAAGAAGGACAGGGGGCCTACGGGCAGTACTTC
once,TRBJ2-7,TRBV7-6,.,CASSLRVGYEQYF,TGTGCCAGCAGCTTAAGGGTGGGTTACGAGCAGTACTTC
.,TRBJ2-7,TRBV7-8,TRBD1,CASSLGLGDRGYF,TGTGCCAGCAGCTTAGGGTTGGGGGACAGAGGGTACTTC
.,TRBJ2-3,TRBV5-6,.,CASSLVPDTDTQYF,TGTGCCAGCAGCTTGGTGCCTGACACAGATACGCAGTATTTT
.,TRBJ2-3,TRBV7-3,.,CASSSTGFSTDTQYF,TGTGCCAGCAGCTCGACAGGTTTCTCCACAGATACGCAGTATTTT
.,TRBJ2-2,TRBV4-1,TRBD1,CASSQVQGAAGELFF,TGCGCCAGCAGCCAGGTACAGGGGGCTGCCGGGGAGCTGTTTTTT
.,TRBJ2-7,TRBV6-5,.,CASSGAGAVDEQYF,TGTGCCAGCAGTGGGGCCGGGGCAGTCGACGAGCAGTACTTC
.,TRBJ2-1,TRBV9,.,CASSVAGGSYNEQFF,TGTGCCAGCAGCGTAGCTGGCGGGTCCTACAATGAGCAGTTCTTC
.,TRBJ2-1,TRBV27,.,CASSTETGDEQFF,TGTGCCAGCAGTACGGAGACAGGAGATGAGCAGTTCTTC
.,TRBJ1-1,TRBV5-4,.,CASSLSGANTEAFF,TGTGCCAGCAGCTTGTCAGGGGCGAACACTGAAGCTTTCTTT
.,TRBJ2-3,TRBV27,.,CASSLFYTDTQYF,TGTGCCAGCAGCCTCTTCTACACAGATACGCAGTATTTT
.,TRBJ2-1,TRBV25-1,.,CASSALTGTLNEQFF,TGTGCCAGCAGTGCCCTAACCGGGACTCTCAATGAGCAGTTCTTC
.,TRBJ2-1,TRBV2,.,CASSEHGGTYNEQFF,TGTGCCAGCAGTGAACACGGGGGAACCTACAATGAGCAGTTCTTC
.,TRBJ2-7,TRBV5-1,TRBD1,CASHGTDYEQYF,TGCGCCAGTCATGGGACAGACTATGAGCAGTACTTC
.,TRBJ2-2,TRBV12-5,.,CASGYTGGEGGELFF,TGTGCTAGTGGCTATACGGGGGGCGAGGGCGGGGAGCTGTTTTTT
few,TRBJ2-7,TRBV6-5,.,CASSEGNEQYF,TGTGCCAGCAGTGAGGGAAACGAGCAGTACTTC
.,TRBJ1-3,TRBV7-9,.,CASSADSFSGNTIYF,TGTGCCAGCAGCGCAGACAGTTTCTCTGGAAACACCATATATTTT
.,TRBJ1-2,TRBV2,.,CASSWGNGYTF,TGTGCCAGCTCTTGGGGTAATGGCTACACCTTC
.,TRBJ2-7,TRBV7-9,.,CASSFRHYEQYF,TGTGCCAGCAGCTTTCGGCACTACGAGCAGTACTTC
once,TRBJ1-4,TRBV29-1,.,CSVPASTYGLFF,TGCAGCGTCCCGGCCTCAACCTACGGACTGTTTTTT
.,TRBJ1-3,TRBV5-1,.,CASSIEGDSGNTIYF,TGCGCCAGCAGCATAGAGGGAGACTCTGGAAACACCATATATTTT
.,TRBJ1-1,TRBV27,.,CASSPFLRVKSTEAFF,TGTGCCAGCAGTCCCTTTCTACGGGTTAAGTCCACTGAAGCTTTCTTT
.,TRBJ2-7,TRBV11-2,TRBD2,CASSSPTSGASYEQYF,TGTGCCAGCAGCTCCCCGACTAGCGGGGCCTCCTACGAGCAGTACTTC
.,TRBJ2-1,TRBV6-1,.,CASSELDTVYNEQFF,TGTGCCAGCAGCGAGCTCGACACGGTATACAATGAGCAGTTCTTC
.,TRBJ2-3,TRBV10-2,.,CASSAGDTQYF,TGCGCCAGCAGTGCTGGAGATACGCAGTATTTT
.,TRBJ1-3,TRBV2,.,CASSALANTIYF,TGTGCCAGCAGTGCTCTGGCGAACACCATATATTTT
.,TRBJ2-3,TRBV29-1,.,CSVDDIKGTADTQYF,TGCAGCGTTGATGATATTAAGGGGACGGCAGATACGCAGTATTTT
.,TRBJ2-7,TRBV5-1,TRBD1,CASSLWTGGSDEQYF,TGCGCCAGCAGCTTGTGGACAGGGGGTTCGGACGAGCAGTACTTC
.,TRBJ2-1,TRBV5-1,TRBD2,CASSSRGELYNEQFF,TGCGCCAGCAGCAGCCGGGGGGAACTATACAATGAGCAGTTCTTC
.,TRBJ1-1,TRBV11-1,.,CASREYNTEAFF,TGTGCCAGCAGGGAATACAACACTGAAGCTTTCTTT